This note documents a single T cell receptor (beta chain) sequence. This record belongs to a study of blood T cell repertoires in COVID-19. The germline V and J ends were trimmed by 0 bases and 6 bases, with 15 bases remaining between them. Germline CDR1 reads LGHNA; CDR2 reads YNFKEQ. The CDR3 runs 15 residues. Clones were read by immunoSEQ multiplex PCR, and TCRdb kept only the in-frame ones, dropping some. The sample shows about 220,000 clones, roughly 85% of them seen only once. The source is a woman aged 80 or older with acute or convalescent COVID-19. The sequenced material came from peripheral blood. This chain joins TRBV4-2 and TRBJ2-7; D is possibly TRBD1 (7 bases). The DNA of the CDR3 is TGTGCCAGCAGCCAAGAAAGACAGGGAGCGGGCGAGCAGTACTTC. This encodes CASSQERQGAGEQYF.